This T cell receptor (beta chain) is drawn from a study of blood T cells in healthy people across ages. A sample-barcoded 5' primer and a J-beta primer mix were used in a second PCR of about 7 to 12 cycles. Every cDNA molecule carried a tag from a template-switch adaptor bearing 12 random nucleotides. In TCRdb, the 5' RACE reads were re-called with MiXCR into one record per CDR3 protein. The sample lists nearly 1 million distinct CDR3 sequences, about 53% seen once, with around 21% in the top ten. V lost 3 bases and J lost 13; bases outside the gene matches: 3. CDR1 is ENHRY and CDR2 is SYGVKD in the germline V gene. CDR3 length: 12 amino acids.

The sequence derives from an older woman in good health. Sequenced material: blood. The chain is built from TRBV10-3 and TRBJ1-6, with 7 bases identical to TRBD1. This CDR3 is CAISDTQGPLHF. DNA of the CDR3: TGTGCCATCAGTGATACACAGGGGCCCCTCCACTTT.